Each of the 21 T cell receptor beta chains below was sequenced from the same sample in a study of blood T cell repertoires in COVID-19. Here immunoSEQ multiplex PCR was the method, and the copy in TCRdb shows in-frame clones only, minus some. There are 200,000 to 250,000 clones in the sample; approximately 85% occur only once, and under 3.5% lies in the top ten. The sequencing sample was made of peripheral blood. The receptors come from a man aged 50 to 59 who had recovered from COVID-19.

V usage is TRBV7-9 and J usage is TRBJ2-7; tentatively, D is TRBD1 (5 bases). Trimming pared 4 bases from V and 12 bases from J, leaving 16 bases between. Germline V lookup: CDR1 SEHNR, CDR2 FQNEAQ (reference sequence). The CDR3 length is 12 residues. CDR3 residues: CASSSVTEAAYF. DNA for the CDR3: TGTGCCAGCAGCTCAGTGACAGAGGCCGCGTACTTC. The full variable domain, completed using reference TRBV7-9 and TRBJ2-7, is DTGVSQNPRHKITKRGQNVTFRCDPISEHNRLYWYRQTLGQGPEFLTYFQNEAQLEKSRLLSDRFSAERPKGSFSTLEIQRTEQGDSAMYLCASSSVTEAAYFGPGTRLTVT.

The genes are TRBV7-2 and TRBJ1-3, with D unresolved. Trimming removed 5 bases from V and 3 bases from J, with 8 bases in between. This CDR3 contains 13 residues. Germline loops: CDR1 SGHTA, CDR2 FQGNSA. CDR3 protein: CASSPYSGNTIYF. In nucleotides, the CDR3 is TGTGCCAGCAGCCCGTACAGTGGAAACACCATATATTTT.

The rearrangement joins TRBV11-2 to TRBJ2-5, with 11 bases identical to TRBD2. This CDR3 is built from 16 residues. CDR1 and CDR2 (germline): SGHAT, FQNNGV. The V and J ends lost 3 bases and 2 bases, in that order; junction bases with no gene match: 5. The CDR3 sequence is CASSLTGLAEQETQYF. The CDR3 coding sequence is TGTGCCAGCAGCTTGACGGGACTAGCGGAGCAAGAGACCCAGTACTTC.

This chain uses TRBV5-5 with TRBJ1-3, with TRBD1 matching 12 bases. The CDR3 is 16 amino acids. The germline V gene encodes CDR1 SGHKS and CDR2 YYEKEE (reference sequence). The V and J ends lost 0 bases and 6 bases, in that order; junction bases with no gene match: 4. DNA of the CDR3: TGTGCCAGCAGCTTGGATGGGACAGGGGGCGAAAACACCATATATTTT. This sequence encodes CASSLDGTGGENTIYF. Variable domain in full (rest from reference TRBV5-5 and TRBJ1-3): DAGVTQSPTHLIKTRGQQVTLRCSPISGHKSVSWYQQVLGQGPQFIFQYYEKEERGRGNFPDRFSARQFPNYSSELNVNALLLGDSALYLCASSLDGTGGENTIYFGEGSWLTVV.

The J gene is TRBJ1-2, the V gene TRBV5-1; TRBD1 agrees at 7 bases. Germline CDR1 reads SGHRS; CDR2 reads YFSETQ. This CDR3 has 13 amino acids. Trimming took 5 bases from V and 6 from J; bases not matched to a gene: 7. The CDR3 coding sequence is TGCGCCAGCAGATATGGACAGGACGATGGCTACACCTTC. Its translation is CASRYGQDDGYTF.

This clone showed up just a few times. The genes are TRBV28 and TRBJ1-2; TRBD1 aligns across 8 bases. Germline V gene lookup returns CDR1 MDHEN and CDR2 SYDVKM. The V gene end was trimmed by 3 bases and the J gene end by 7 bases; junction bases not matched to a gene: 7. The CDR3 consists of 14 residues. As DNA, the CDR3 is TGTGCCAGCAGTTTCGGACAGGGTATCTCTGGCTACACCTTC. Residues: CASSFGQGISGYTF.

CDR3 in DNA: TGCAGTGCTAGAGAGGGGCTGGGCTACACCTTC. This codes for CSAREGLGYTF. This rearrangement joins TRBV20-1 to TRBJ1-2; D might be TRBD1 (5 bases). Germline V gene lookup returns CDR1 DFQATT and CDR2 SNEGSKA (reference sequence). Trimming shortened V by 0 bases and J by 8 bases, and 7 bases separated the two germline ends. The CDR3 consists of 11 residues.

The chain links TRBV5-4 to TRBJ2-2; D unclear. The germline V gene has CDR1 SGHNT and CDR2 YYREEE (reference sequence). The CDR3 is 14 residues long. V was shortened by 1 base and J by 2 bases, with 6 bases between the two germline ends. The CDR3 nucleotides read TGTGCCAGCAGCTTGTACGGTAACACCGGGGAGCTGTTTTTT. It is translated as CASSLYGNTGELFF.

This clone was seen just once. CDR3 DNA sequence: TGTGCCAGCAGCATGGGGACTAGCGGTTACAATGAGCAGTTCTTC. Translation gives CASSMGTSGYNEQFF. This chain uses TRBV5-8 with TRBJ2-1, with TRBD2 matching over 11 bases. The junction had 4 bases not matched to a gene; V was cut back by 4 bases and J by 4 bases. This CDR3 region has 15 residues. CDR1 SGHTS and CDR2 YDEGEE come from the germline V gene.

The J gene is TRBJ2-4, the V gene TRBV28, with D tentatively TRBD2 (5 bases). Germline V lookup: CDR1 MDHEN, CDR2 SYDVKM. This CDR3 is 11 amino acids long. The V end lost 7 bases, the J end lost 6 bases, and 7 bases lay between the germline ends. The CDR3 protein is CASKRRNIQYF. The CDR3 DNA sequence: TGTGCCAGCAAGCGGAGAAACATTCAGTACTTC.

This clone showed up many times. This rearrangement joins TRBV5-4 to TRBJ2-2, with TRBD1 identical over 7 bases. Looked up from germline, CDR1 is SGHNT and CDR2 is YYREEE (reference sequence). After removal of 4 bases from V and 2 bases from J, the junction contained 8 bases not matched to a gene. The CDR3 extends over 16 amino acids. CDR3: CASSTDRARNTGELFF. In nucleotides, the CDR3 is TGTGCCAGCAGCACAGACAGGGCACGAAACACCGGGGAGCTGTTTTTT.

The rearrangement uses TRBV7-9 and TRBJ2-1; 11 nucleotides agree with TRBD2. Losses at the gene ends were 2 bases for V and 7 bases for J; bases not matched to a gene: 4. This CDR3 has 15 residues. CDR1 and CDR2 (germline): SEHNR, FQNEAQ (reference sequence). CDR3 nucleotides: TGTGCCAGCAGCTTAACGGGACTAGCGGCAAATGAGCAGTTCTTC. Translation gives CASSLTGLAANEQFF.

This clone has a single count. V and J are TRBV19 and TRBJ2-7; TRBD1 agrees at 10 bases. The CDR3 covers 15 residues. J was trimmed by 1 base and V by 6 bases; bases with no gene match: 6. Germline V gene data show CDR1 as LNHDA and CDR2 as SQIVND (reference sequence). CDR3 nucleotide sequence: TGTGCCAGTAGCCCCGGACAGGGGGGGTCCTACGAGCAGTACTTC. This translates into CASSPGQGGSYEQYF.

The genes are TRBV9 and TRBJ1-2; 7 bases are shared with TRBD1. The V gene end was trimmed by 0 bases and the J gene end by 4 bases; junction bases not matched to a gene: 3. This CDR3 spans 14 amino acids. Germline-derived CDR1 and CDR2 are SGDLS and YYNGEE. The CDR3 coding sequence is TGTGCCAGCAGCGTAGTAGGGACAGCCTATGGCTACACCTTC. Translating gives CASSVVGTAYGYTF.

In regard to this clone: Other DNA sequences in the same sample also yield this CDR3. CDR3 loop: CASSQQGSNQPQHF. CDR3 nucleotide sequence: TGTGCCAGTAGTCAGCAGGGGAGCAATCAGCCCCAGCATTTT. The chain uses TRBV19 and TRBJ1-5; tentatively, D is TRBD1 (6 bases). The V gene lost 5 bases and the J gene lost 1 base, with 9 bases spanning the gap. Per germline, CDR1 LNHDA and CDR2 SQIVND (reference sequence). The CDR3 extends over 14 amino acids. Full variable domain (missing parts from reference TRBV19 and TRBJ1-5): DGGITQSPKYLFRKEGQNVTLSCEQNLNHDAMYWYRQDPGQGLRLIYYSQIVNDFQKGDIAEGYSVSREKKESFPLTVTSAQKNPTAFYLCASSQQGSNQPQHFGDGTRLSIL.

V and J are TRBV28 and TRBJ2-3, with 11 bases lining up with TRBD2. The length of the CDR3 is 15 residues. CDR1 is MDHEN and CDR2 is SYDVKM in the germline V gene. V trimming: 3 bases; J trimming: 4 bases; junction bases outside the gene matches: 3. CDR3 residues: CASSFGTSGSDTQYF. The CDR3 DNA reads as TGTGCCAGCAGTTTCGGGACTAGCGGATCAGATACGCAGTATTTT.

This chain uses TRBV7-2 with TRBJ2-1, with D unresolved. Germline-derived CDR1 and CDR2 are SGHTA and FQGNSA. The V end lost 1 base, the J end lost 0 bases, and 7 bases lay between the germline ends. This CDR3 spans 15 amino acids. The CDR3 nucleotides are TGTGCCAGCAGCTTAGACAGCAGCTCCTACAATGAGCAGTTCTTC. Translation: CASSLDSSSYNEQFF.

This clone has only one observation. CDR3 sequence reads: CASSLPTGLGFF. Written as DNA, the CDR3 is TGTGCCAGCAGTTTACCGACAGGGTTGGGTTTCTTT. The chain recombines TRBV28 with TRBJ1-1, with 7 nucleotides matching TRBD1. The CDR3 runs 12 residues. The germline CDR1 and CDR2 sequences are MDHEN and SYDVKM. Germline trimming cut 2 bases from V and 13 bases from J; bases unmatched to any gene: 7.

The chain combines TRBV28 with TRBJ1-2, with 7 bases matching TRBD1. Germline CDR1 is MDHEN and CDR2 is SYDVKM. The CDR3 sequence is 14 residues long. V lost 7 bases to trimming and J lost 1 base; unmatched junction nucleotides: 6. CDR3 nucleotides: TGTGCCAGCAACTCCGGGACAGTTAACTATGGCTACACCTTC. Translation gives CASNSGTVNYGYTF.

The chain recombines TRBV24-1 with TRBJ1-3; D not resolved. The V gene lost 9 bases and the J gene lost 4 bases, with 6 bases spanning the gap. This CDR3 contains 11 residues. Germline loops: CDR1 KGHDR, CDR2 SFDVKD. The CDR3 DNA reads TGTGCCACCGTCCGGGGAAACACCATATATTTT. Amino acids: CATVRGNTIYF.

The chain links TRBV7-9 to TRBJ2-7; weak D call: TRBD2 (5 bases). This CDR3 comprises 15 residues. CDR1 and CDR2 from the germline V gene are SEHNR and FQNEAQ (reference sequence). V dropped 1 base and J dropped 4 bases, with 14 bases sitting between them. Here the CDR3 DNA reads TGTGCCAGCAGCTTAGTCGGGCTAGCCCTATACGAGCAGTACTTC. As protein: CASSLVGLALYEQYF. The full variable domain, with the rest looked up from reference TRBV7-9 and TRBJ2-7, is DTGVSQNPRHKITKRGQNVTFRCDPISEHNRLYWYRQTLGQGPEFLTYFQNEAQLEKSRLLSDRFSAERPKGSFSTLEIQRTEQGDSAMYLCASSLVGLALYEQYFGPGTRLTVT.